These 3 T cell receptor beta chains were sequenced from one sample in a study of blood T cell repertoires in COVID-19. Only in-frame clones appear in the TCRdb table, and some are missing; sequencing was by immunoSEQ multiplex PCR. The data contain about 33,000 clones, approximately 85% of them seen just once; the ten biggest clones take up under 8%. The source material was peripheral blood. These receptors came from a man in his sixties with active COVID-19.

The CDR3 loop is CASPAEGGSYNSPLHF. The DNA for the CDR3 is TGTGCCAGCCCCGCCGAGGGCGGCTCCTATAATTCACCCCTCCACTTT. This chain links TRBV18 with TRBJ1-6; D unresolved. The CDR3 loop spans 16 amino acids. V was cut by 8 bases and J by 0 bases, with 14 bases left in between. The germline V gene has CDR1 KGHSH and CDR2 LQKENI.

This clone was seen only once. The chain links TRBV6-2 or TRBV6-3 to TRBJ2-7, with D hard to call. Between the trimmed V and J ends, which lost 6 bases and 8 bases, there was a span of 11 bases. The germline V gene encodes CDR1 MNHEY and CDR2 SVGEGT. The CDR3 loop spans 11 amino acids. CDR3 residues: CASSSYPKQYF. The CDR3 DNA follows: TGTGCCAGCAGCTCCTATCCCAAGCAGTACTTC.

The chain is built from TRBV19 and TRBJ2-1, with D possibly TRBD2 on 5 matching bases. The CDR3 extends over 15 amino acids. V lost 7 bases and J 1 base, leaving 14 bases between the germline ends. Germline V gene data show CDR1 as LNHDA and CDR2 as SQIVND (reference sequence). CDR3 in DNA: TGTGCCAGTACCGCTACTAGAGGTTCCTACAATGAGCAGTTCTTC. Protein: CASTATRGSYNEQFF. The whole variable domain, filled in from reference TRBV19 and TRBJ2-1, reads DGGITQSPKYLFRKEGQNVTLSCEQNLNHDAMYWYRQDPGQGLRLIYYSQIVNDFQKGDIAEGYSVSREKKESFPLTVTSAQKNPTAFYLCASTATRGSYNEQFFGPGTRLTVL.